The TCR beta chain under discussion was sequenced for a study of shared clonotypes between healthy human individuals. Study-wide background: The plates for each donor numbered three CD4 naive, three CD4 memory, two CD8 naive and one CD8 memory.

Using immunoSEQ multiplex PCR, the repertoire was profiled, and TCRdb retains in-frame clones only, with some absent. The sample includes hundreds of thousands of clones, 72% seen only once; the top ten take about 1.7%. Note on this clone: The identical CDR3 is also encoded by other nucleotide sequences in the sample.

Material for sequencing was memory CD4+ T cells sorted from blood. The sample's subset: CD45RA-negative fraction. The origin of this receptor is a woman aged 30 to 39 in good health.

CDR3 DNA sequence: TGCGCCAGCAGCCTATCCAGCGGATCCTACAATGAGCAGTTCTTC. Translated: CASSLSSGSYNEQFF. This rearrangement joins TRBV5-1 to TRBJ2-1; a weak D match, TRBD2 (5 bases). The CDR3 runs 15 residues. Germline V gives CDR1 SGHRS, CDR2 YFSETQ. V was pared by 4 bases and J by 1 base, with 12 bases between.